This is a list of T cell receptor beta chains from one sample in a study of OX40 agonist ivuxolimab in advanced cancers. The table came from immunoSEQ multiplex PCR; TCRdb's copy has only in-frame clones and leaves some out. The sample holds tens of thousands of clones, 84% seen once. This sample comprised CD4+ or CD8+ T cells sorted from blood, obtained in a trial of the OX40 agonist ivuxolimab. Source of these receptors: an adult with an advanced solid tumor such as melanoma, head and neck, liver or kidney cancer. CDR3s include the opening cysteine and the closing phenylalanine or tryptophan. D genes are given only for firm matches. Rows give clone size only sometimes, using once, few, many, or a class for an expanded clone.

clone_size | d_call | cdr3_length | j_call | v_call | cdr3_nt | cdr3_aa
NA | NA | 14 | TRBJ2-7 | TRBV4-1 | TGCGCCAGCAGCCAAGGCCAGGGCCCTCTCGAGCAGTACTTC | CASSQGQGPLEQYF
NA | TRBD1 | 16 | TRBJ1-4 | TRBV2 | TGTGCCAGCAGTGCCCCCCGGGACAGGGTGAATGAAAAACTGTTTTTT | CASSAPRDRVNEKLFF
once | NA | 14 | TRBJ2-5 | TRBV4-1 | TGCGCCAGCAGCGGACACCAGTACCAAGAGACCCAGTACTTC | CASSGHQYQETQYF
medium-sized | NA | 14 | TRBJ1-2 | TRBV7-8 | TGTGCCAGCAGCCTCGAGGACGGGTTCTATGGCTACACCTTC | CASSLEDGFYGYTF
NA | NA | 15 | TRBJ2-3 | TRBV30 | TGTGCCTGGAGTGCTGGGACGGTGAGCACAGATACGCAGTATTTT | CAWSAGTVSTDTQYF
NA | NA | 14 | TRBJ1-2 | TRBV5-4 | TGTGCCAGCAGATCCCTGGCGACTAACTATGGCTACACCTTC | CASRSLATNYGYTF
NA | NA | 13 | TRBJ1-2 | TRBV19 | TGTGCCAGTAGTTTCGGGACACGCTATGGCTACACCTTC | CASSFGTRYGYTF
NA | TRBD1 | 14 | TRBJ2-7 | TRBV9 | TGTGCCAGCAGCGAGGGGGACAGGGGTTGGGAGCAGTACTTC | CASSEGDRGWEQYF
NA | TRBD2 | 18 | TRBJ2-7 | TRBV29-1 | TGCAGCGTTGAAGATCCGGGACTAGCGGGGGTGGACTCCTACGAGCAGTACTTC | CSVEDPGLAGVDSYEQYF
NA | NA | 14 | TRBJ2-3 | TRBV28 | TGTGCCAGCAGTAAAATACTCAGCACAGATACGCAGTATTTT | CASSKILSTDTQYF
NA | NA | 15 | TRBJ1-3 | TRBV5-6 | TGTGCCAGCAGCTTGGGTCTCATCTCTGGAAACACCATATATTTT | CASSLGLISGNTIYF
NA | NA | 17 | TRBJ2-3 | TRBV27 | TGTGCCAGCAGTTTATCGATGGGTTTTGGTAGCACAGATACGCAGTATTTT | CASSLSMGFGSTDTQYF
NA | NA | 16 | TRBJ2-1 | TRBV10-3 | TGTGCCATCAGTGAGTCGACTCCGGGGCTAGGCAATGAGCAGTTCTTC | CAISESTPGLGNEQFF
NA | NA | 13 | TRBJ1-1 | TRBV19 | TGTGCCAGTAGTATCAGGGGATGGTCTGAAGCTTTCTTT | CASSIRGWSEAFF
NA | TRBD2 | 19 | TRBJ2-1 | TRBV9 | TGTGCCAGCAGCGAGACTCCCAGACTAGCACCGAGCTCCTACAATGAGCAGTTCTTC | CASSETPRLAPSSYNEQFF
NA | NA | 14 | TRBJ1-2 | TRBV30 | TGTGCCTGGAGTCCGGGGGGGGCAGGCTATGGCTACACCTTC | CAWSPGGAGYGYTF
NA | TRBD2 | 15 | TRBJ2-1 | TRBV11-3 | TGTGCCAGCAGCCCAGCGGGGAGCTCCTACAATGAGCAGTTCTTC | CASSPAGSSYNEQFF
few | NA | 14 | TRBJ1-1 | TRBV4-1 | TGCGCCAGCAGCCTTCAGGGGCGGAACACTGAAGCTTTCTTT | CASSLQGRNTEAFF
NA | NA | 13 | TRBJ2-2 | TRBV6-1 | TGTGCCAGGCGGGACACCAACACCGGGGAGCTGTTTTTT | CARRDTNTGELFF
NA | TRBD2 | 14 | TRBJ2-3 | TRBV27 | TGTGCCAGCAGATCTAGCGGCAGCACAGATACGCAGTATTTT | CASRSSGSTDTQYF
NA | NA | 13 | TRBJ2-7 | TRBV19 | TGTGCCAGTAGTATAGTCCAGGGTGGCGAGCAGTACTTC | CASSIVQGGEQYF
NA | NA | 12 | TRBJ2-7 | TRBV13 | TGTGCCAGCAGCCCCGGGGGCTACGAGCAGTACTTC | CASSPGGYEQYF
NA | TRBD1 | 15 | TRBJ2-3 | TRBV7-8 | TGTGCCAGCAGCGCGGGACAGGGCAGCACAGATACGCAGTATTTT | CASSAGQGSTDTQYF
NA | NA | 12 | TRBJ1-2 | TRBV2 | TGTGCCACCAGTCAGGGGATTTATGGCTACACCTTC | CATSQGIYGYTF
medium-sized | NA | 10 | TRBJ2-1 | TRBV27 | TGTGCCAGCGGGACGATGGAGCAGTTCTTC | CASGTMEQFF
NA | TRBD2 | 18 | TRBJ2-7 | TRBV7-3 | TGTGCCAGCAGCTTGGGACCACCTAGCGGGAGGTTCGTGTACGAGCAGTACTTC | CASSLGPPSGRFVYEQYF
NA | NA | 11 | TRBJ2-7 | TRBV28 | TGTGCCACCCGGAGCAGCTACGAGCAGTACTTC | CATRSSYEQYF
NA | TRBD1 | 14 | TRBJ1-5 | TRBV15 | TGTGCCACCAGCTTGACAGGGTCAGGTCAGCCCCAGCATTTT | CATSLTGSGQPQHF
once | NA | 13 | TRBJ2-1 | TRBV27 | TGTGCCAGCAGTTCGTGGGCATACAATGAGCAGTTCTTC | CASSSWAYNEQFF
NA | NA | 12 | TRBJ1-1 | TRBV5-4 | TGTGCCAGCAGCTTATCGGGAGCTGAAGCTTTCTTT | CASSLSGAEAFF
once | NA | 16 | TRBJ2-1 | TRBV21-1 | TGTGCCAGCAGCCGAAAGGAGACAGGGCCCTACAATGAGCAGTTCTTC | CASSRKETGPYNEQFF
NA | NA | 14 | TRBJ2-5 | TRBV10-3 | TGTGCCATCAGTGAGTCATGGGGGTCAGAGACCCAGTACTTC | CAISESWGSETQYF
NA | NA | 15 | TRBJ2-3 | TRBV7-9 | TGTGCCAGCAGCTTAGTGGGGGAGGCCACAGATACGCAGTATTTT | CASSLVGEATDTQYF
NA | TRBD2 | 17 | TRBJ2-1 | TRBV13 | TGTGCCAGCAGCTGGGGACTAGAAGGTGGGTCCTACAATGAGCAGTTCTTC | CASSWGLEGGSYNEQFF
NA | NA | 16 | TRBJ2-3 | TRBV14 | TGTGCCAGCAGCCAAACCGGGACACGCGACACAGATACGCAGTATTTT | CASSQTGTRDTDTQYF
NA | NA | 13 | TRBJ2-2 | TRBV7-6 | TGTGCCAGCAGCTTAGCGGGAACCGGGGAGCTGTTTTTT | CASSLAGTGELFF
once | NA | 14 | TRBJ2-7 | TRBV19 | TGTGCCAGTAGTATGGGTCCGAGCTCCTACGAGCAGTACTTC | CASSMGPSSYEQYF
once | TRBD1 | 14 | TRBJ1-5 | TRBV7-9 | TGTGCCAGCAGCTTAGCAGGGGGCGGACAGCCCCAGCATTTT | CASSLAGGGQPQHF
NA | NA | 15 | TRBJ1-5 | TRBV6-1 | TGTGCCAGCAGTATTTACAGGGATGGCAATCAGCCCCAGCATTTT | CASSIYRDGNQPQHF
NA | TRBD2 | 15 | TRBJ2-1 | TRBV19 | TGTGCCAGTAGTACCCTAGCGGGAGGCTACAATGAGCAGTTCTTC | CASSTLAGGYNEQFF
NA | NA | 15 | TRBJ2-5 | TRBV11-2 | TGTGCCAGCAGCCTCACCAGGGCGCCCAAAGAGACCCAGTACTTC | CASSLTRAPKETQYF
NA | NA | 13 | TRBJ2-1 | TRBV2 | TGTGCCAGCAGTGTTTCCCCCTACAATGAGCAGTTCTTC | CASSVSPYNEQFF
NA | NA | 12 | TRBJ2-5 | TRBV6-5 | TGTGCCAGCAGTGAACCTGGAGAGACCCAGTACTTC | CASSEPGETQYF
NA | TRBD1 | 17 | TRBJ2-5 | TRBV7-6 | TGTGCCAGCAGCCCGAACTCCGGGACAGGGATTGGAGAGACCCAGTACTTC | CASSPNSGTGIGETQYF